This entry concerns a single TCR beta chain. Its antigen remains unidentified. This CDR3 comprises 15 residues. The V end was cut by 2 bases, the J end by 3 bases, with 13 bases between. Germline V gene sequence: CDR1 LGHNA, CDR2 YSLEER. Time point described: pre-sensitization, week 0. Treatment of the sample: therapeutic diphenylcyclopropenone sensitization with weekly scalp DPC. This record comes from a study of human T cells and chemical hapten exposure. Study in general: Sensitization involved placing 2% DPC onto a 2 cm by 2 cm region of upper inner arm skin. Whole-study findings and limits: The number of TCRs above 1 in 1000 frequency did not change after DPC sensitization. Donor immune responses may differ from healthy people's, since all donors had alopecia. There were significantly more large CDR3 similarity clusters among expanded TCRs than among controls.

Using its own MiXCR run on the RACE reads, TCRdb lists one record per CDR3 protein. Among 150,000 to 200,000 distinct CDR3 sequences, nearly 30% were seen once, and the ten largest hold 2.9%. Sample: whole blood, taken in connection with sensitization to the hapten diphenylcyclopropenone (DPC). The gene calls are TRBV4-3 and TRBJ1-2; D is uncertain. The receptor was isolated from a young woman with alopecia areata. Some clones in this sample may be carry-over from other donors' samples. CDR3 in amino acids: CASSQWLGGDYGYTF. In nucleotides, the CDR3 is TGCGCCAGCAGCCAATGGCTGGGCGGGGACTATGGCTACACCTTC.